This T cell receptor (beta chain) was retrieved from a study of breast tumors, draining lymph nodes, adjacent tissues. Whole-study results and caveats: Data fit most tumor T cells coming from lymph node, expanding in tumor.

This clonotype was found many times. Its antigen is not identified. TCRdb passed the multiplex PCR reads through MiXCR, listing each CDR3 protein once. This table holds approximately 130,000 distinct CDR3 sequences, about 20% found once. This CDR3 spans 17 amino acids. V lost 8 bases and J lost 2, with 21 bases in between. Germline assignment: CDR1 MDHEN and CDR2 SYDVKM. The lymph nodes were axillary draining lymph nodes from breast cancer patients. The receptor comes from a female donor with breast cancer. Some clones in this sample may be carry-over from other donors' samples. V and J are TRBV28 and TRBJ1-4, with D uncertain. The sample was axillary lymph node tissue. The CDR3 DNA reads as TGTGCCAGCCGTCCCCGTGGAGGAACGGTCACTAATGAAAAACTGTTTTTT. Translating gives CASRPRGGTVTNEKLFF.